A selection of T cell receptor beta chains follows, all from one sample in a study of OX40 agonist ivuxolimab in advanced cancers. The table came from immunoSEQ multiplex PCR; TCRdb's copy has only in-frame clones and leaves some out. Among about 92,000 clones listed, approximately 91% were seen once. This specimen consisted of CD4+ or CD8+ T cells sorted from blood, obtained in a trial of the OX40 agonist ivuxolimab. The receptors here all came from an adult with an advanced solid tumor such as melanoma, head and neck, liver or kidney cancer. CDR3s leave out the opening cysteine and the closing phenylalanine or tryptophan. For some rows the clone size is stated as once, few or many, or as a class when expanded; others skip it.

V: TRBV18; length: 10; size: .; J: TRBJ2-3; CDR3: ASSLSTDTQY
V: TRBV19; length: 13; size: once; J: TRBJ2-7; CDR3: ASRSGAGGSYEQY
V: TRBV7-6; length: 12; size: .; J: TRBJ2-7; CDR3: ASSLGAGSYEQY
V: TRBV7-3; length: 13; size: .; J: TRBJ2-2; CDR3: ASSPTGIEAGELF
V: TRBV4-2; length: 12; size: .; J: TRBJ2-3; CDR3: ASSQDRRIDTQY
V: TRBV5-1; length: 12; size: .; J: TRBJ1-2; CDR3: ASSLSEQNYGYT
V: TRBV2; length: 13; size: .; J: TRBJ1-5; CDR3: ASSDQGAGNQPQH
V: TRBV27; length: 17; size: once; J: TRBJ2-7; CDR3: ASSPRTGWLVSSGYEQY
V: TRBV19; length: 13; size: .; J: TRBJ1-5; CDR3: ASSTTGNTIQPQH
V: TRBV5-6; length: 10; size: .; J: TRBJ2-3; CDR3: ASSSRLKTQY
V: TRBV28; length: 15; size: .; J: TRBJ1-5; CDR3: ASRATVSGVLRQPQH
V: TRBV20-1; length: 9; size: .; J: TRBJ2-3; CDR3: SATPTDTQY
V: TRBV5-4; length: 11; size: .; J: TRBJ2-5; CDR3: ASSSQVQETQY
V: TRBV18; length: 15; size: .; J: TRBJ1-4; CDR3: ASSPQGARVLNEKLF
V: TRBV5-6; length: 13; size: once; J: TRBJ2-3; CDR3: ASSFTGGSTDTQY
V: TRBV9; length: 14; size: .; J: TRBJ2-1; CDR3: ASSVTTSGSYNEQF
V: TRBV10-3; length: 11; size: once; J: TRBJ2-5; CDR3: AIRGQGQETQY
V: TRBV21-1; length: 15; size: .; J: TRBJ2-2; CDR3: ASSKVNAGGLAGELF
V: TRBV2; length: 11; size: .; J: TRBJ2-7; CDR3: ASRLALAYEQY